The T cell receptor (beta chain) under discussion was sequenced for a study of blood T cells in healthy people across ages. In germline, CDR1 is GTSNPN, CDR2 SVGIG (reference sequence). This CDR3 is 16 amino acids long. V lost 0 bases, J lost 1 base, and 16 bases lay in between. The second PCR ran about 6 to 11 cycles with a sample-barcoded 5' primer and J-beta primers. Via MiXCR, TCRdb re-called the 5' RACE reads, giving one row per CDR3 protein. This table has around 2 million distinct CDR3 sequences, more than 35% appearing once. Study outcomes and limitations: In these data, TCR beta diversity tracked strongly with naive T cell percentage.

This clonotype was observed a few times. Its antigen is undetermined. This TCR was recovered from a human donor in good health. J is TRBJ2-7 and V is TRBV30, with D possibly being TRBD1 (5 bases). The sample was blood. The CDR3 loop is CAWSVARVKISYEQYF. In DNA, the CDR3 is TGTGCCTGGAGTGTAGCCAGGGTAAAGATTTCCTACGAGCAGTACTTC.